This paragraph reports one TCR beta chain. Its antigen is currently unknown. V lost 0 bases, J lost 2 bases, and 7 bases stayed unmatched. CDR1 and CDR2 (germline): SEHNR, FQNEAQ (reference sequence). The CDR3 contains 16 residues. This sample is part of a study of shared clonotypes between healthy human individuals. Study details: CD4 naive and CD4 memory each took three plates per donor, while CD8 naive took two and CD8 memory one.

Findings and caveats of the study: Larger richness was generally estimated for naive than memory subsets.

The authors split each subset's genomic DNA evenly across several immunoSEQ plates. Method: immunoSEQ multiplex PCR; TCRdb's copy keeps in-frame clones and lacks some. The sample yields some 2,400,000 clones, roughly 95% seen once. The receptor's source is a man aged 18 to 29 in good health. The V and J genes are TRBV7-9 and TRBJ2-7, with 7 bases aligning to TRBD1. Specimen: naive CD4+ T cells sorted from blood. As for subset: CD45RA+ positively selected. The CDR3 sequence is CASSLALGQYPYEQYF. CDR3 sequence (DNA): TGTGCCAGCAGCTTAGCGCTGGGACAGTATCCCTACGAGCAGTACTTC.